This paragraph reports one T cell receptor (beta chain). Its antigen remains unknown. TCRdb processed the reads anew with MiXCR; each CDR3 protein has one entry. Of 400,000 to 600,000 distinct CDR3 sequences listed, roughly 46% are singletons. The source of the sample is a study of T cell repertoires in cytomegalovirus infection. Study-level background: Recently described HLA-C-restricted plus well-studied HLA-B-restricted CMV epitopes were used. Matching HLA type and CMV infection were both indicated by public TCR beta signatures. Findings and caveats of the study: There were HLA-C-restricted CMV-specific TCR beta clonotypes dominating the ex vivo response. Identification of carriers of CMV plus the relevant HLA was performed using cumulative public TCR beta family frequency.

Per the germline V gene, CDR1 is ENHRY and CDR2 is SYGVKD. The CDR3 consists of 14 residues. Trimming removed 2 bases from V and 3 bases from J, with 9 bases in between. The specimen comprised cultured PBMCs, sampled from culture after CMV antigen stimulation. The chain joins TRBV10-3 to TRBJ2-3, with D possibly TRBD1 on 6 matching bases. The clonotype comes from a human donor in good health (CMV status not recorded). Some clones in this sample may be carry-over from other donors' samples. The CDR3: CAISEDRRTDTQYF. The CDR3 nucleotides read TGTGCCATCAGTGAGGACAGGCGTACAGATACGCAGTATTTT.